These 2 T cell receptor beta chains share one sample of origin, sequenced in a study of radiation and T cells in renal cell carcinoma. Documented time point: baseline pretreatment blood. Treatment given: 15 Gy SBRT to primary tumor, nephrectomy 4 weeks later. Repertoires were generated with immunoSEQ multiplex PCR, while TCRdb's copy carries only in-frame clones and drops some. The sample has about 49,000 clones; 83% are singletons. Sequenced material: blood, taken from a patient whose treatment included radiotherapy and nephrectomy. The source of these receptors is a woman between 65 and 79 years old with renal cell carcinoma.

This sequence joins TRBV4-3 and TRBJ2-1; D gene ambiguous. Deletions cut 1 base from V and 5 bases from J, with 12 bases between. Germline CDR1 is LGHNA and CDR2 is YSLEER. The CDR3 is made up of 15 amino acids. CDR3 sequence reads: CASSQVERPNNEQFF. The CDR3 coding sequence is TGCGCCAGCAGCCAAGTAGAGCGACCAAACAATGAGCAGTTCTTC.

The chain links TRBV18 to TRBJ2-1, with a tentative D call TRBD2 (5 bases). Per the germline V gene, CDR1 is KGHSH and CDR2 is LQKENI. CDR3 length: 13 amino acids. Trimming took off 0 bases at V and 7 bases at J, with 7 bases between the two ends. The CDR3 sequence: CASSPPSVNEQFF. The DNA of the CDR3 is TGTGCCAGCTCACCACCTAGCGTTAATGAGCAGTTCTTC.